This TCR beta chain was identified in a study of response to subunit inactivated influenza vaccine. Study-level findings and limits: New T cells are recruited in small numbers by each seasonal influenza vaccination, according to the authors' suggestion.

MiXCR, run by TCRdb on the RT-PCR reads, gives a single entry per CDR3 protein. Of 650,000 to 800,000 distinct CDR3 sequences listed, approximately 13% are singletons. This clonotype was recorded many times. Its specificity is unknown. V was pared by 1 base and J by 6 bases, with 13 bases between. CDR1 is MNHEY and CDR2 is SMNVEV in the germline V gene (reference sequence). CDR3 length: 14 residues. The chain recombines TRBV27 with TRBJ2-7; no clear D. The receptor was isolated from a man between 45 and 60 years old who received an inactivated influenza vaccine. The sample in question was PBMCs from blood, obtained 14 to 15 days before vaccination. CDR3 in DNA: TGTGCCAGCAGTTTATATGGAAGTACGACCGAGCAGTACTTC. The encoded protein is CASSLYGSTTEQYF.